These 19 T cell receptor beta chains were sequenced from one sample in a study of blood T cell repertoires in COVID-19. Libraries were prepared by immunoSEQ multiplex PCR; TCRdb keeps only in-frame clonotypes and omits some of them. Of some 130,000 clones listed, 80% to 90% are singletons. The sample comprised PBMCs or T cells enriched from blood (not recorded which). These TCRs come from a man between 45 and 60 years old who had recovered from COVID-19.

The V call is TRBV9, the J call TRBJ1-2; perhaps TRBD1 as D (6 bases). Germline values: CDR1 SGDLS, CDR2 YYNGEE. Deletions cut 3 bases from V and 4 bases from J, with 13 bases between. This CDR3 contains 14 residues. The CDR3 protein is CASSEQGTSYGYTF. DNA of the CDR3: TGTGCCAGCAGCGAACAGGGAACCAGCTATGGCTACACCTTC.

This clone was picked up one time. V gene TRBV5-4 combines with J gene TRBJ2-7; no definite D call. The CDR3 consists of 13 residues. V dropped 4 bases and J dropped 7 bases, with 15 bases sitting between them. Looked up from germline, CDR1 is SGHNT and CDR2 is YYREEE (reference sequence). CDR3 amino acids: CASSTYSSREQYF. The CDR3 region has the DNA TGTGCCAGCAGCACGTATTCATCCCGGGAGCAGTACTTC.

The genes are TRBV28 and TRBJ1-3; D perhaps matches TRBD1 (5 bases). V lost 4 bases and J lost 4, with 14 bases in between. The CDR3 extends over 15 amino acids. CDR1 is MDHEN and CDR2 is SYDVKM in the germline V gene. Here the CDR3 reads CASSSGGGRGNTIYF. The DNA of the CDR3 is TGTGCCAGCAGTTCCGGGGGGGGAAGGGGAAACACCATATATTTT.

This sequence joins TRBV6-5 and TRBJ1-5; perhaps TRBD1 as D (5 bases). This CDR3 region has 12 residues. The germline V gene has CDR1 MNHEY and CDR2 SVGAGI. V shed 6 bases and J shed 14 bases, with 17 bases lying between them. The CDR3 sequence is CASSAPGGGKHF. For the CDR3, the DNA is TGTGCCAGCAGCGCCCCTGGGGGGGGAAAGCATTTT.

V usage is TRBV6-6 and J usage is TRBJ2-2, with a weak D call TRBD1 (6 bases). With 5 bases removed from V and 1 base from J, the gap between germline ends came to 11 bases. This CDR3 is built from 15 residues. Germline CDR1 reads MNHNY; CDR2 reads SVGAGI (reference sequence). The CDR3 nucleotides read TGTGCCAGCAGTACCGGACAGTGGAACACCGGGGAGCTGTTTTTT. It translates to CASSTGQWNTGELFF.

This chain uses TRBV3-1 (or the pseudogene TRBV3-2) with TRBJ1-4, with 8 bases fitting TRBD1. Looked up from germline, CDR1 is LGHDT and CDR2 is YNNKEL (reference sequence). The CDR3 extends over 14 amino acids. V gave up 1 base and J gave up 7 bases; unmatched junction bases: 2. This chain's CDR3 is CASSQGTGPEKLFF. In DNA form, the CDR3 reads TGTGCCAGCAGCCAAGGGACAGGGCCTGAAAAACTGTTTTTT.

The chain uses TRBV27 and TRBJ2-1, with a tentative D call TRBD2 (6 bases). Trimming cost V 7 bases and J 6 bases, with 19 bases left between them. This CDR3 comprises 15 residues. Germline CDR1 is MNHEY and CDR2 is SMNVEV (reference sequence). As DNA, the CDR3 is TGTGCCAGCACCCCGGGACTGGGGAGGCGCAATGAGCAGTTCTTC. Protein sequence: CASTPGLGRRNEQFF.

The table lists this clone with a few counts. V is TRBV14 and J is TRBJ1-5, with 8 bases matching TRBD1. The J segment lost 1 base and the V segment lost 0 bases, leaving 8 bases of the junction unmatched. CDR1 SGHDN and CDR2 FVKESK come from the germline V gene. The CDR3 is made up of 18 amino acids. The CDR3 region is CASSQEIGTGGSNQPQHF. The CDR3 nucleotides read TGTGCCAGCAGCCAAGAAATCGGGACAGGAGGAAGCAATCAGCCCCAGCATTTT.

V gene TRBV21-1 combines with J gene TRBJ2-7; TRBD1 was called by the table and not checked on the DNA. TRBV21-1 is labeled a pseudogene. The CDR3 length is 13 residues. CDR3 region: CASPGQGGNEQYV. The DNA of the CDR3 is TGTGCCAGCCCGGGACAGGGGGGCAACGAGCAGTACGTC.

This clone was counted once. The chain links TRBV20-1 to TRBJ1-1; D possibly corresponds to TRBD1 (5 bases). V was cut by 5 bases and J by 4 bases, with 8 bases left in between. The CDR3 has 11 residues. Germline CDR1 reads DFQATT; CDR2 reads SNEGSKA (reference sequence). The CDR3 loop is CSAARVTEAFF. The CDR3 nucleotides are TGCAGTGCTGCCAGGGTCACTGAAGCTTTCTTT.

This chain joins TRBV10-3 and TRBJ2-5, with 11 bases matching TRBD1. Looked up from germline, CDR1 is ENHRY and CDR2 is SYGVKD. CDR3 size: 16 residues. The V and J ends lost 7 bases and 1 base, in that order; junction bases with no gene match: 8. CDR3 region: CAINSPGTGGQETQYF. The CDR3 DNA reads TGTGCCATCAATTCCCCCGGGACAGGGGGCCAAGAGACCCAGTACTTC.

The rearrangement links TRBV28 to TRBJ2-1, with D uncertain. Trimming stripped 7 bases from V and 2 bases from J, with 6 bases between. The CDR3 is 12 residues long. In germline, CDR1 is MDHEN, CDR2 SYDVKM. This CDR3 reads CASTAAYNEQFF. The DNA of the CDR3 is TGTGCCAGCACGGCGGCCTACAATGAGCAGTTCTTC.

The gene calls are TRBV6-5 and TRBJ2-3, with D uncertain. The germline gives CDR1 MNHEY, CDR2 SVGAGI. CDR3 length: 14 residues. V shed 5 bases and J shed 2 bases, with 11 bases lying between them. The CDR3 bases are TGTGCCAGCAGTACTGGCCGACTCACAGATACGCAGTATTTT. It translates to CASSTGRLTDTQYF.

This chain uses TRBV5-1 with TRBJ1-1, with 8 bases lining up with TRBD1. This CDR3 comprises 16 residues. V trimming: 6 bases; J trimming: 4 bases; junction bases outside the gene matches: 14. The germline gives CDR1 SGHRS, CDR2 YFSETQ. CDR3 bases: TGCGCCAGCAATTGGGACAGGCCCCTATCGGGCACTGAAGCTTTCTTT. The encoded protein is CASNWDRPLSGTEAFF.

The V gene is TRBV9, the J gene TRBJ1-6; no clear D. The CDR3 extends over 14 amino acids. The V and J ends lost 2 bases and 5 bases respectively, with 8 bases between them. Germline V gene lookup returns CDR1 SGDLS and CDR2 YYNGEE. CDR3 DNA: TGTGCCAGCAGCGTTACAACAGATAATTCACCCCTCCACTTT. Its protein is CASSVTTDNSPLHF.

The chain uses TRBV30 and TRBJ1-5; TRBD1 might be the D (5 bases). V lost 3 bases, J lost 3 bases, and 9 bases lay in between. The CDR3 extends over 13 amino acids. Germline lookup yields CDR1 GTSNPN and CDR2 SVGIG (reference sequence). The CDR3 sequence is CAWSVGANQPQHF. In DNA, the CDR3 is TGTGCCTGGAGCGTTGGGGCCAATCAGCCCCAGCATTTT.

CDR3 in amino acids: CASSEDNRGKLFF. CDR3 bases: TGTGCCAGCAGCGAGGACAATCGCGGAAAACTGTTTTTT. The V call is TRBV9, the J call TRBJ1-4, with D perhaps matching TRBD1 (5 bases). The CDR3 loop spans 13 amino acids. In germline, CDR1 is SGDLS, CDR2 YYNGEE. V lost 3 bases to trimming and J lost 10 bases, with 13 bases between them.

This clone was detected once. The V call is TRBV27, the J call TRBJ2-7; the D gene is possibly TRBD1 (6 bases). The V gene's germline CDR1 is MNHEY and CDR2 SMNVEV (reference sequence). The CDR3 extends over 14 amino acids. V was trimmed by 4 bases and J by 2 bases, leaving 12 bases between them. CDR3 sequence: CASSSSGTPYEQYV. CDR3 sequence (DNA): TGTGCCAGCAGTTCGAGTGGGACACCCTACGAGCAGTACGTC.

This clone was seen only once. The J gene is TRBJ2-2, the V gene TRBV2; unclear D gene. CDR1 and CDR2 (germline): SNHLY, FYNNEI. The CDR3 is 14 amino acids. V lost 4 bases and J 4 bases, leaving 10 bases between the germline ends. The CDR3 region has the DNA TGTGCCAGCAGTGGAGACTCATTCACCGGGGAGCTGTTTTTT. The encoded protein is CASSGDSFTGELFF.